This entry lists 11 T cell receptor beta chains sequenced from one sample in a study of CD8 T cells in Susac syndrome. A quantity of about 0.5 to 1 ug RNA underwent reverse transcription using random hexamers. TCRdb itself ran the immunoSEQ multiplex PCR reads through MiXCR, one entry per CDR3 protein. Found here are more than 70,000 distinct CDR3 sequences, roughly 91% of them singletons; the top ten hold over 0.25%. The specimen was CD8+ T cells from PBMCs. The receptors were gathered from a human donor in good health.

This clonotype was seen once. The chain carries TRBV5-1 and TRBJ1-2; TRBD1 matches at 8 bases. This CDR3 is built from 15 residues. Per the germline V gene, CDR1 is SGHRS and CDR2 is YFSETQ. The V gene end was trimmed by 3 bases and the J gene end by 4 bases; junction bases not matched to a gene: 8. Here the CDR3 DNA reads TGCGCCAGCAGCTGGGTATCAGGGGGCTCCTATGGCTACACCTTC. Its translation: CASSWVSGGSYGYTF.

This chain uses TRBV9 with TRBJ2-3; no definite D call. V gave up 3 bases and J gave up 0 bases, with 17 bases separating them. Germline loops: CDR1 SGDLS, CDR2 YYNGEE. The CDR3 spans 17 residues. CDR3 nucleotides: TGTGCCAGCAGCGCCCAGCCGTTAGTTACTAGCACAGATACGCAGTATTTT. Amino acids: CASSAQPLVTSTDTQYF.

J is TRBJ2-7 and V is TRBV7-8; possibly TRBD1 or TRBD2 for D (5 bases each). V lost 1 base, J lost 1 base, and 11 bases lay in between. The CDR3 runs 15 residues. From germline, CDR1 is SGHVS and CDR2 FQNEAQ. The CDR3 region has the DNA TGTGCCAGCAGCTTAGTTGGGACGGTGTCCTACGAGCAGTACTTC. Translated, it gives CASSLVGTVSYEQYF.

The chain carries TRBV5-6 and TRBJ2-7; D possibly corresponds to TRBD2 (7 bases). From germline, CDR1 is SGHDT and CDR2 YYEEEE. The CDR3 totals 16 residues. V gave up 1 base and J gave up 1 base, with 15 bases separating them. This chain's CDR3 is CASSLLHAGASYEQYF. DNA of the CDR3: TGTGCCAGCAGCTTGTTACACGCGGGGGCTTCCTACGAGCAGTACTTC.

This chain links TRBV6-5 with TRBJ1-1, with unresolved D. The CDR3 contains 13 residues. CDR1 MNHEY and CDR2 SVGAGI come from the germline V gene. The germline V and J ends were trimmed by 0 bases and 5 bases, with 7 bases remaining between them. The CDR3 loop reads CASSYSPRTEAFF. CDR3 coding DNA: TGTGCCAGCAGTTACTCGCCGAGGACTGAAGCTTTCTTT.

The chain carries TRBV21-1 and TRBJ1-1. TRBV21-1 counts as a pseudogene. This CDR3 has 16 residues. The CDR3 is CASSKDGENMNTEAFF. The CDR3 DNA reads as TGTGCCAGCAGCAAAGATGGGGAAAACATGAACACTGAAGCTTTCTTT.

The CDR3 spells CASSFGASGHEQYF. The CDR3 nucleotides read TGTGCCAGCAGCTTCGGAGCCAGCGGCCACGAGCAGTACTTC. The chain joins TRBV5-6 to TRBJ2-7; D might be TRBD2 (5 bases). The CDR3 consists of 14 residues. V was trimmed by 2 bases and J by 5 bases, leaving 14 bases between them. Germline lookup yields CDR1 SGHDT and CDR2 YYEEEE.

V usage is TRBV12-3 or TRBV12-4 and J usage is TRBJ1-1; D call uncertain. CDR3 length: 10 residues. Trimming left V 7 bases short and J 11 bases short, with 11 bases between. This chain's CDR3 is CASIAGIAFF. CDR3 bases: TGTGCCAGCATAGCCGGGATCGCTTTCTTT.

CDR3 loop: CSASTSYWEETQYF. DNA of the CDR3: TGCAGTGCCTCCACGTCCTACTGGGAAGAGACCCAGTACTTC. This chain uses TRBV20-1 with TRBJ2-5; D not certain. CDR3 length: 14 residues. Germline CDR1 reads DFQATT; CDR2 reads SNEGSKA (reference sequence). V lost 6 bases to trimming and J lost 3 bases, with 17 bases between them.

The rearrangement uses TRBV7-8 and TRBJ2-5; TRBD1 might be the D (6 bases). V was clipped by 6 bases and J by 5 bases, with 19 bases between them. The CDR3 extends over 15 amino acids. In germline, CDR1 is SGHVS, CDR2 FQNEAQ. The CDR3: CASRGGVGAWETQYF. The CDR3 DNA reads TGTGCCAGCAGGGGTGGGGTGGGGGCCTGGGAGACCCAGTACTTC. Looking up the rest from reference TRBV7-8 and TRBJ2-5 gives the full variable domain: GAGVSQSPRYKVAKRGQDVALRCDPISGHVSLFWYQQALGQGPEFLTYFQNEAQLDKSGLPSDRFFAERPEGSVSTLKIQRTQQEDSAVYLCASRGGVGAWETQYFGPGTRLLVL.

J is TRBJ2-5 and V is TRBV7-9; no clear D gene. The CDR3 spans 14 residues. The V and J ends lost 6 bases and 3 bases respectively, with 14 bases between them. Germline-derived CDR1 and CDR2 are SEHNR and FQNEAQ (reference sequence). The CDR3 sequence: CASSSMAPKETQYF. Here the CDR3 DNA reads TGTGCCAGCAGTTCCATGGCTCCTAAAGAGACCCAGTACTTC.